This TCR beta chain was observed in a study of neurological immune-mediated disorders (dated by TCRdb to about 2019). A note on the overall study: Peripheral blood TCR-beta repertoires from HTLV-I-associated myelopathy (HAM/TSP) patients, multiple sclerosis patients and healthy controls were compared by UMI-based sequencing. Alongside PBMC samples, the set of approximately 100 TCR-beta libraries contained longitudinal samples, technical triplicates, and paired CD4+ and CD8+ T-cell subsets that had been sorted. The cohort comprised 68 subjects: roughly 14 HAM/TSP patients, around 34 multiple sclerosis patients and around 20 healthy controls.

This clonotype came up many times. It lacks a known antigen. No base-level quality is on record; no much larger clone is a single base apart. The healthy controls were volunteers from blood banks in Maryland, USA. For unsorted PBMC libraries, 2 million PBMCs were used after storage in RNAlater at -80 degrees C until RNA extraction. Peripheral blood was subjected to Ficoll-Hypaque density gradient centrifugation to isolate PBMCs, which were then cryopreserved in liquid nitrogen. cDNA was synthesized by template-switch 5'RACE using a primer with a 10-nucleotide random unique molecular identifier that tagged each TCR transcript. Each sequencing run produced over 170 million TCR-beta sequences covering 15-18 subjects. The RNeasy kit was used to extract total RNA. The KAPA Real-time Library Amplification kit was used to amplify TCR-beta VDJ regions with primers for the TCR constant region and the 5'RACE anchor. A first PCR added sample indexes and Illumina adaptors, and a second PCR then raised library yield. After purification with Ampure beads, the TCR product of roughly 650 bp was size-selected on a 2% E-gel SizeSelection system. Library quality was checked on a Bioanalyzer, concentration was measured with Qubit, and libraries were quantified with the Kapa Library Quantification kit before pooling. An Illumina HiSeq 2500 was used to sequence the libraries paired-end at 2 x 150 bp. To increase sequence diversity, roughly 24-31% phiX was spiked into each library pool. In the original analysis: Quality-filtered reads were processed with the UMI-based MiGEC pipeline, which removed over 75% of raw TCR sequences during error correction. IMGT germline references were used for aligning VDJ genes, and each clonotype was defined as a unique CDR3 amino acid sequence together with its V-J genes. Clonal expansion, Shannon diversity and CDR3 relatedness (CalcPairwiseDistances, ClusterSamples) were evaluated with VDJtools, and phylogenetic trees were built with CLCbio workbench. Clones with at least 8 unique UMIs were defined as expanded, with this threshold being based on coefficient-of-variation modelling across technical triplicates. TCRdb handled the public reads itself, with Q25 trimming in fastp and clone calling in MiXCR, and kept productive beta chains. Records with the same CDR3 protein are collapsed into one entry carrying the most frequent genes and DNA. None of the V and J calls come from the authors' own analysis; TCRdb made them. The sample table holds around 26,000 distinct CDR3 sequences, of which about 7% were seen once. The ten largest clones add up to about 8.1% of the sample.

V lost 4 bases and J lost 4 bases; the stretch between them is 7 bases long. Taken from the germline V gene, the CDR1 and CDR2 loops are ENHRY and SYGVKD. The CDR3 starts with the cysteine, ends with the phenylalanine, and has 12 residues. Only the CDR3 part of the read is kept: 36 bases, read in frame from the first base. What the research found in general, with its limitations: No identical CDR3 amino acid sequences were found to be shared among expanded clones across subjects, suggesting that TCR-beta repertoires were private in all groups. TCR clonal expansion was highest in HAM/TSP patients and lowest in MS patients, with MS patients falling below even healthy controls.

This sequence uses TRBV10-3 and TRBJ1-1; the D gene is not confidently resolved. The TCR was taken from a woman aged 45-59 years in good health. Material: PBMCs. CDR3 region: CAISAYSTEAFF. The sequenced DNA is TGTGCCATCAGTGCTTACTCCACTGAAGCTTTCTTT.